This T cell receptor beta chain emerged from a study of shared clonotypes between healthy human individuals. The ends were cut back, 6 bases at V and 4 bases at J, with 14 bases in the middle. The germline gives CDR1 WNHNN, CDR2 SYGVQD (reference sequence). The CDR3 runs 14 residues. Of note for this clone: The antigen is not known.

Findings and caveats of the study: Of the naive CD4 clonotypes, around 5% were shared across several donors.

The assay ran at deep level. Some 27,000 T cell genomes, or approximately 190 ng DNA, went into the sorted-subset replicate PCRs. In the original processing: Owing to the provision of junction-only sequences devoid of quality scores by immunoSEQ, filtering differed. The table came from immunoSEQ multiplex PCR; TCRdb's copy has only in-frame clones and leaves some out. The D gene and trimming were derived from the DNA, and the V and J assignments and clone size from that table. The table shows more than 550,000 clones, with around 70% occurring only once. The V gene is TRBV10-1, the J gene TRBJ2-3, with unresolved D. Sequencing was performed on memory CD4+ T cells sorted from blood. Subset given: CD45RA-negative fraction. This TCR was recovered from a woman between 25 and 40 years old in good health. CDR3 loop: CASSRRSTADTQYF. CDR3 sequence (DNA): TGCGCCAGCAGCCGTCGTAGTACAGCAGATACGCAGTATTTT.